The clone carrying this T cell receptor (beta chain) was detected a few times. Its antigen is as yet unknown. Within the sample, other DNA sequences also encode this same CDR3. The data were taken from a study of shared clonotypes between healthy human individuals. Findings and limits, study-wide: All-four-donor shared clonotypes had higher generation probabilities than non-shared clonotypes did. At large depth, rarefaction still showed sorted-subset sequencing to be incomplete.

V lost 0 bases and J 5 bases, leaving 6 bases between the germline ends. Germline V gene sequence: CDR1 KGHSH, CDR2 LQKENI. The CDR3 spans 13 residues. Method: immunoSEQ multiplex PCR; TCRdb's copy keeps in-frame clones and lacks some. The sample includes over a million clones, 70% to 80% of them seen just once. The CD4+ fraction was divided into a CD45RA+ naive subset and a CD45RA-negative memory subset. The sequenced material came from memory CD4+ T cells from PBMCs. The subset is: CD45RA-negative fraction. The chain joins TRBV18 to TRBJ2-3; D is possibly TRBD2 (5 bases). The receptor was derived from a man aged 18 to 29 in good health. Some clones in this sample may be carry-over from other donors' samples. The CDR3 loop is CASSPPGRDTQYF. In nucleotides, the CDR3 is TGTGCCAGCTCACCACCGGGGAGAGATACGCAGTATTTT.